The next 16 T cell receptor beta chains were all read from a single sample in a study of cytomegalovirus exposure and HLA in healthy donors (TCRdb year 2017). Receptors were amplified or captured by the immunoSEQ multiplex PCR assay. A mixture of 60 forward primers for TCR Vbeta segments and 13 reverse primers for TCR Jbeta segments was used in the multiplex PCR. Entries here come from immuneACCESS through TCRdb and include only in-frame sequences with V and J called. Some clones fail to appear in such tables; in the studies checked, an unresolved V gene covers under half of the shortfall, and the cause of the remainder is unknown. In this sample the table shows roughly 120,000 clones, 65% to 80% of which occur a single time. The ten biggest clones cover less than 15% of the sample. Sequencing was performed on PBMCs. Source of these receptors: a woman aged 60-70 years in good health and CMV-seropositive.

The chain recombines TRBV2 with TRBJ2-3; weak D call: TRBD2 (5 bases). V lost 3 bases and J 0 bases, leaving 10 bases between the germline ends. The CDR3 totals 15 residues. CDR1 SNHLY and CDR2 FYNNEI come from the germline V gene. Written as DNA, the CDR3 is TGTGCCAGCAGTGAGGACTTTGCTAGCACAGATACGCAGTATTTT. It yields the protein CASSEDFASTDTQYF.

The chain employs TRBV18 and TRBJ2-7; tentative D call: TRBD1 (6 bases). Germline CDR1 is KGHSH and CDR2 is LQKENI. This CDR3 has 14 residues. With 6 bases removed from V and 6 bases from J, the gap between germline ends came to 18 bases. The chain's CDR3 is CASSIDRPPSEQYF. The CDR3 nucleotides read TGTGCCAGCTCTATAGACAGGCCTCCCTCCGAGCAGTACTTC.

This chain uses TRBV5-1 with TRBJ2-5; D gene ambiguous. There are 13 residues in the CDR3. The ends were cut back, 4 bases at V and 1 base at J, with 8 bases in the middle. CDR1 and CDR2 (germline): SGHRS, YFSETQ. The CDR3 nucleotides are TGCGCCAGCAGCCCAGGATTCCAAGAGACCCAGTACTTC. As protein: CASSPGFQETQYF.

The chain links TRBV2 to TRBJ2-7; D not resolved. The CDR3 contains 12 residues. The V end was cut by 8 bases, the J end by 3 bases, with 11 bases between. Per the germline V gene, CDR1 is SNHLY and CDR2 is FYNNEI. For the CDR3, the DNA is TGTGCCAGCGAGGTGTCGTTCTACGAGCAGTACTTC. It is translated as CASEVSFYEQYF.

The rearrangement links TRBV5-6 to TRBJ2-7, with D perhaps matching TRBD2 (5 bases). With 3 bases removed from V and 3 bases from J, the gap between germline ends came to 19 bases. The CDR3 has 16 residues. CDR1 and CDR2 from the germline V gene are SGHDT and YYEEEE. The chain's CDR3 is CASSSPQRGTYYEQYF. In DNA, the CDR3 is TGTGCCAGCAGCTCCCCCCAACGGGGAACTTACTACGAGCAGTACTTC.

The V and J genes are TRBV9 and TRBJ1-1; 12 positions match TRBD1. Trimming cost V 0 bases and J 4 bases; bases outside gene matches: 4. Per the germline V gene, CDR1 is SGDLS and CDR2 is YYNGEE. CDR3 length: 16 residues. Here the CDR3 reads CASSVVGTGGITEAFF. DNA for the CDR3: TGTGCCAGCAGCGTAGTTGGGACAGGGGGCATCACTGAAGCTTTCTTT.

The chain employs TRBV7-9 and TRBJ2-5; 7 nucleotides agree with TRBD1. The V and J ends lost 5 bases and 2 bases, in that order; junction bases with no gene match: 5. Germline V gene data show CDR1 as SEHNR and CDR2 as FQNEAQ (reference sequence). CDR3 length equals 14 residues. CDR3 nucleotide sequence: TGTGCCAGCAGCGACAGGGTCCTTCAAGAGACCCAGTACTTC. Amino acids: CASSDRVLQETQYF.

This clone appeared a few times. The sample contains more than one DNA sequence encoding this CDR3. This chain links TRBV7-2 with TRBJ1-2; TRBD1 agrees at 7 bases. V dropped 0 bases and J dropped 6; count of bases not matched to a gene: 1. The CDR3 covers 13 residues. The V gene's germline CDR1 is SGHTA and CDR2 FQGNSA. In nucleotides, the CDR3 is TGTGCCAGCAGCTTAGCCACAGGGGATGGCTACACCTTC. This codes for CASSLATGDGYTF.

This chain links TRBV5-6 with TRBJ2-5; tentatively, D is TRBD2 (6 bases). Per the germline V gene, CDR1 is SGHDT and CDR2 is YYEEEE. This CDR3 comprises 18 residues. The V end was cut by 3 bases, the J end by 5 bases, with 26 bases between. Here the CDR3 DNA reads TGTGCCAGCAGCTCCAAAGTCTGGCGGGGAGGCAAGGTGGAGACCCAGTACTTC. Encoded protein: CASSSKVWRGGKVETQYF.

The V call is TRBV10-3, the J call TRBJ1-5, with D possibly matching TRBD1 (5 bases). Germline CDR1 is ENHRY and CDR2 is SYGVKD. This CDR3 region has 15 residues. V lost 6 bases and J lost 0, with 12 bases in between. Here the CDR3 DNA reads TGTGCCATCAGCGACCCGGGGGATAGCAATCAGCCCCAGCATTTT. This sequence encodes CAISDPGDSNQPQHF.

The CDR3 bases are TGCGCCAGCAGCTTGAACGGGGAGAACACTGAAGCTTTCTTT. The encoded protein is CASSLNGENTEAFF. The V gene is TRBV5-1, the J gene TRBJ1-1; D ambiguous. V lost 1 base and J 1 base, leaving 8 bases between the germline ends. Per germline, CDR1 SGHRS and CDR2 YFSETQ. This CDR3 is built from 14 residues.

The CDR3 bases are TGTGCCAGCAGCCTTTTGGGGGGGACGGGGCTTTCACCCCTCCACTTT. It yields the protein CASSLLGGTGLSPLHF. The rearrangement joins TRBV7-8 to TRBJ1-6; tentative D call: TRBD1 (5 bases). This CDR3 spans 16 amino acids. Germline CDR1 SGHVS, CDR2 FQNEAQ. V was pared by 5 bases and J by 9 bases, with 20 bases between.

The chain employs TRBV9 and TRBJ1-3; tentatively, D is TRBD1 (5 bases). V was clipped by 0 bases and J by 2 bases, with 9 bases between them. This CDR3 comprises 15 residues. Germline assignment: CDR1 SGDLS and CDR2 YYNGEE. CDR3 in DNA: TGTGCCAGCAGCGTAGTAGGGGTCGCTGGAAACACCATATATTTT. Its translation: CASSVVGVAGNTIYF.

The rearrangement links TRBV30 to TRBJ2-1; 7 bases agree with TRBD1. Trimming at V came to 2 bases and at J to 6 bases, leaving 4 bases not matched to a gene. The CDR3 length is 13 residues. Germline-derived CDR1 and CDR2 are GTSNPN and SVGIG (reference sequence). CDR3 sequence (DNA): TGTGCCTGGAGTCGAGGGACAGTCAATGAGCAGTTCTTC. Amino acids: CAWSRGTVNEQFF.

This chain links TRBV4-2 with TRBJ2-1, with unresolved D. V was shortened by 4 bases and J by 4 bases, with 11 bases between the two germline ends. Germline loops: CDR1 LGHNA, CDR2 YNFKEQ. CDR3 length equals 14 residues. The CDR3 sequence: CASSPATGYNEQFF. In DNA form, the CDR3 reads TGTGCCAGCAGCCCAGCGACTGGGTACAATGAGCAGTTCTTC.

This rearrangement joins TRBV29-1 to TRBJ2-7; no clear D. V was pared by 2 bases and J by 6 bases, with 11 bases between. This CDR3 comprises 12 residues. CDR1 and CDR2 from the germline V gene are SQVTM and ANQGSEA. The CDR3 spells CSVENTRFEQYF. The DNA of the CDR3 is TGCAGCGTTGAAAACACCAGGTTCGAGCAGTACTTC.